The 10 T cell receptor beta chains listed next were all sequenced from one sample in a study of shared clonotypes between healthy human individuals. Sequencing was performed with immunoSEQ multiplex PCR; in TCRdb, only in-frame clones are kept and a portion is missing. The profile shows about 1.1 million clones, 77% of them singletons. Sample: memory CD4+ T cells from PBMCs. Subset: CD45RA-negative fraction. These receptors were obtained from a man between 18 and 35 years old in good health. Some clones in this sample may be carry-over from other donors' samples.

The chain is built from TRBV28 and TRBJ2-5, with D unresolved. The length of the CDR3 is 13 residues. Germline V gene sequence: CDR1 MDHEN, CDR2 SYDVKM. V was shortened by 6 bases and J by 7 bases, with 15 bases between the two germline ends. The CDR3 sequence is CASSPPQRGTQYF. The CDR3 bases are TGTGCCAGCAGCCCACCTCAACGAGGGACCCAGTACTTC. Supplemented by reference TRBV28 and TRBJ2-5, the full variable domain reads DVKVTQSSRYLVKRTGEKVFLECVQDMDHENMFWYRQDPGLGLRLIYFSYDVKMKEKGDIPEGYSVSREKKERFSLILESASTNQTSMYLCASSPPQRGTQYFGPGTRLLVL.

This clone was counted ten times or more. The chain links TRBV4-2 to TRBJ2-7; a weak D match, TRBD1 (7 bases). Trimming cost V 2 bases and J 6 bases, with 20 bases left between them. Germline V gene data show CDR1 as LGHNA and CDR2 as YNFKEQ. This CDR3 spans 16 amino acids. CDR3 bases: TGTGCCAGCAGCCAACTCGGAGGGACAGTCTCCCCCGAGCAGTACTTC. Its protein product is CASSQLGGTVSPEQYF.

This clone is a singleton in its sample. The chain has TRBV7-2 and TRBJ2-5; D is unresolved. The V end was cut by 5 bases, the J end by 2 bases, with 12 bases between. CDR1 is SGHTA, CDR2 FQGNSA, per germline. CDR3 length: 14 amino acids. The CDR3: CASSRLVLQETQYF. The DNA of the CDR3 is TGTGCCAGCAGCCGCTTAGTATTACAAGAGACCCAGTACTTC.

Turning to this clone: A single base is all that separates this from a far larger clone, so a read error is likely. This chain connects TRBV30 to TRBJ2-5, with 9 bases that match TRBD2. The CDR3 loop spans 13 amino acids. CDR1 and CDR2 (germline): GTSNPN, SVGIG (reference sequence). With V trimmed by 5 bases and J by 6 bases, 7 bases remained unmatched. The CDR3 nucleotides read TGTGCCTGGCGCCGGGCGGGGGGGCAGACCCAGTACTTC. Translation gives CAWRRAGGQTQYF.

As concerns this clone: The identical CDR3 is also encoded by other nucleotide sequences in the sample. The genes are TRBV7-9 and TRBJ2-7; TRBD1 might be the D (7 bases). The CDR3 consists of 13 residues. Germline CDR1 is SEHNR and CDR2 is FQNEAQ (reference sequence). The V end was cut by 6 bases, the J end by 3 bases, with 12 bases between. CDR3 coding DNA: TGTGCCAGCAGTAGACAGGGAGGCTACGAGCAGTACTTC. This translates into CASSRQGGYEQYF. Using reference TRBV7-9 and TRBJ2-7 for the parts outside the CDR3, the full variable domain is DTGVSQNPRHKITKRGQNVTFRCDPISEHNRLYWYRQTLGQGPEFLTYFQNEAQLEKSRLLSDRFSAERPKGSFSTLEIQRTEQGDSAMYLCASSRQGGYEQYFGPGTRLTVT.

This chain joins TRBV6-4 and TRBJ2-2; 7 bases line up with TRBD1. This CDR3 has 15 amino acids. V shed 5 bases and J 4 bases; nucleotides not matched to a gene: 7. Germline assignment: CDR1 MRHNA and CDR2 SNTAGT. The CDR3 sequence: CASSPIDRATGELFF. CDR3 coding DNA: TGTGCCAGCAGTCCCATCGACAGGGCCACCGGGGAGCTGTTTTTT.

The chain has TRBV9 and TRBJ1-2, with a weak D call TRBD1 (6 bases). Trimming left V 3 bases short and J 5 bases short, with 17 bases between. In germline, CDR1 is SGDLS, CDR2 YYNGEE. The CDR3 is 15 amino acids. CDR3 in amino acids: CASSGGRGAPYGYTF. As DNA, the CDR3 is TGTGCCAGCAGCGGAGGAAGGGGGGCACCATATGGCTACACCTTC.

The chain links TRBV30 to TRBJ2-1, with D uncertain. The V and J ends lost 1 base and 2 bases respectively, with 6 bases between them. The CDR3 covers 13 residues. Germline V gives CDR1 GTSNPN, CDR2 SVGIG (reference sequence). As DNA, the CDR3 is TGTGCCTGGAGTGGAGGCCCCTACAATGAGCAGTTCTTC. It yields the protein CAWSGGPYNEQFF. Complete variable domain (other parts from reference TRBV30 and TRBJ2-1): SQTIHQWPATLVQPVGSPLSLECTVEGTSNPNLYWYRQAAGRGLQLLFYSVGIGQISSEVPQNLSASRPQDRQFILSSKKLLLSDSGFYLCAWSGGPYNEQFFGPGTRLTVL.

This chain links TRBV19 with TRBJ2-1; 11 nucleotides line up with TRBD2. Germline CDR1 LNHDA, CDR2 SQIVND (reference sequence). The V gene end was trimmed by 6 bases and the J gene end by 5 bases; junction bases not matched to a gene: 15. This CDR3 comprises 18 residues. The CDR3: CASSPSGRPFMIHNEQFF. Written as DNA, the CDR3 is TGTGCCAGTAGCCCTAGCGGGAGGCCCTTTATGATACACAATGAGCAGTTCTTC.

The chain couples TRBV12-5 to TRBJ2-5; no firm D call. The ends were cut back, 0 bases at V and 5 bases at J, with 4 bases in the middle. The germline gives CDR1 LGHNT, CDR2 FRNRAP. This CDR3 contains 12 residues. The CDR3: CASGLVPETQYF. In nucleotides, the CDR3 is TGTGCTAGTGGTTTGGTACCGGAGACCCAGTACTTC. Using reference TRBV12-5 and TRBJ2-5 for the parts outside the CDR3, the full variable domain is DARVTQTPRHKVTEMGQEVTMRCQPILGHNTVFWYRQTMMQGLELLAYFRNRAPLDDSGMPKDRFSAEMPDATLATLKIQPSEPRDSAVYFCASGLVPETQYFGPGTRLLVL.